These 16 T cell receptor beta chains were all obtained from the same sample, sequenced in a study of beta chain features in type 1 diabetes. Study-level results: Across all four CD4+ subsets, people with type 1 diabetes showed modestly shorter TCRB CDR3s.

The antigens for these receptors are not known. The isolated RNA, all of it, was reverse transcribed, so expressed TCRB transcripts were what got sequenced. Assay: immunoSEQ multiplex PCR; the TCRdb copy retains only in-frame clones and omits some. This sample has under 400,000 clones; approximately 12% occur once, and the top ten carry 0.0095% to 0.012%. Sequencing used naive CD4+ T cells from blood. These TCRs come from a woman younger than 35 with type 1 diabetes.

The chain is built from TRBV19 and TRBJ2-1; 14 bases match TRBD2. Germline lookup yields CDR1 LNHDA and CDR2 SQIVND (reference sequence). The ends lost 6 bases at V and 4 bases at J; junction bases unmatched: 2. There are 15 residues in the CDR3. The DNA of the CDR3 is TGTGCCAGTAGGAGACTAGCGGGGGGGTACAATGAGCAGTTCTTC. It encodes CASRRLAGGYNEQFF. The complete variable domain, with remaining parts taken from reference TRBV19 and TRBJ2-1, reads DGGITQSPKYLFRKEGQNVTLSCEQNLNHDAMYWYRQDPGQGLRLIYYSQIVNDFQKGDIAEGYSVSREKKESFPLTVTSAQKNPTAFYLCASRRLAGGYNEQFFGPGTRLTVL.

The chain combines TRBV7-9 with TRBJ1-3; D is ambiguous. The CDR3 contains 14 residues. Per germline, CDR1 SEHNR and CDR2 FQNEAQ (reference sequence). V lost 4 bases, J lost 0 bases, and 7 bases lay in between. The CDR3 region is CASSYGSSGNTIYF. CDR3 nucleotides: TGTGCCAGCAGCTATGGCAGCTCTGGAAACACCATATATTTT.

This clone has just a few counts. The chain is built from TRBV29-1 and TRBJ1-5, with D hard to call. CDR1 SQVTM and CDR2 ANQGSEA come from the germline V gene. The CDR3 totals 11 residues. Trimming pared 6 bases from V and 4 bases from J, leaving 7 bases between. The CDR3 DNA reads TGCAGCGTCGGAGTAAATCAGCCCCAGCATTTT. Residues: CSVGVNQPQHF.

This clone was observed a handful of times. CDR3 sequence: CASSPPAAPQGEQYF. CDR3 DNA: TGTGCCAGCAGCCCCCCAGCGGCTCCCCAAGGCGAGCAGTACTTC. The rearrangement links TRBV5-4 to TRBJ2-7; a possible D gene is TRBD2 (5 bases). Germline CDR1 reads SGHNT; CDR2 reads YYREEE (reference sequence). Trimming stripped 4 bases from V and 6 bases from J, with 20 bases between. This CDR3 has 15 residues.

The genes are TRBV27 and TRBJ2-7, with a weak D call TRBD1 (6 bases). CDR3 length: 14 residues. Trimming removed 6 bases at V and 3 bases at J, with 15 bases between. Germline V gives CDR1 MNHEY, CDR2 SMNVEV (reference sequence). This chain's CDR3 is CASRPRTESYEQYF. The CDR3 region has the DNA TGTGCCAGCAGGCCACGGACAGAAAGCTACGAGCAGTACTTC.

CDR3 nucleotide sequence: TGTGCCAGCAGCCTCCGACAGGGGGCGGGCACCGGGGAGCTGTTTTTT. Translated: CASSLRQGAGTGELFF. The chain uses TRBV7-9 and TRBJ2-2; 10 nucleotides line up with TRBD1. The CDR3 covers 16 residues. The J segment lost 4 bases and the V segment lost 5 bases, leaving 7 bases of the junction unmatched. Germline CDR1 is SEHNR and CDR2 is FQNEAQ (reference sequence).

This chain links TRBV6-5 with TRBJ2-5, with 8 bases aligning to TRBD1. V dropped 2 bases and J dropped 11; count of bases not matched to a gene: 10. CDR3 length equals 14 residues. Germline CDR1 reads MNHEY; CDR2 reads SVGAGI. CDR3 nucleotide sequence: TGTGCCAGCAGTTACCCACCGGGACAGGCGCCACAGTACTTC. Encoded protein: CASSYPPGQAPQYF.

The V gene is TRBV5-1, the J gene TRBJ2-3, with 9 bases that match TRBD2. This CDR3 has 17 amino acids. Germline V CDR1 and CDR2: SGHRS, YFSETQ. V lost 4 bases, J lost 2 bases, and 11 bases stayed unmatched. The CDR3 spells CASSPEAGGPSTDTQYF. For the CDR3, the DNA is TGCGCCAGCAGCCCGGAGGCGGGAGGGCCCTCCACAGATACGCAGTATTTT.

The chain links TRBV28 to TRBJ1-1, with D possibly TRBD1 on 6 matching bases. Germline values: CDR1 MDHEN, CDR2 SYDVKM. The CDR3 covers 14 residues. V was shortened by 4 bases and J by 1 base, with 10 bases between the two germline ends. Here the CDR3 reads CASSWGQPNTEAFF. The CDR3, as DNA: TGTGCCAGCAGTTGGGGACAACCGAACACTGAAGCTTTCTTT. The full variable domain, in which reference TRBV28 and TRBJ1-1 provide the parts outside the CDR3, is DVKVTQSSRYLVKRTGEKVFLECVQDMDHENMFWYRQDPGLGLRLIYFSYDVKMKEKGDIPEGYSVSREKKERFSLILESASTNQTSMYLCASSWGQPNTEAFFGQGTRLTVV.

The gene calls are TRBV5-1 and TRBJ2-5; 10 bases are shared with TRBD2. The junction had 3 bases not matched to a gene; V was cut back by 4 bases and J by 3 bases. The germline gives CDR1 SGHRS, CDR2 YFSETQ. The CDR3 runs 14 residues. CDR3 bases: TGCGCCAGCAGCCCCGGGACTAGCGAAGAGACCCAGTACTTC. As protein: CASSPGTSEETQYF.

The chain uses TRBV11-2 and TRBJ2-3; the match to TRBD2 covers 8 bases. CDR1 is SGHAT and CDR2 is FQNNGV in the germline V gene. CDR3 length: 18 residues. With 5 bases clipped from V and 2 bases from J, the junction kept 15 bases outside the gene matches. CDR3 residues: CASSPSLPGRAITDTQYF. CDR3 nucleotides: TGTGCCAGCAGCCCGTCACTGCCCGGGAGGGCCATCACAGATACGCAGTATTTT. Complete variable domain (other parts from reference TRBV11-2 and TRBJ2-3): EAGVAQSPRYKIIEKRQSVAFWCNPISGHATLYWYQQILGQGPKLLIQFQNNGVVDDSQLPKDRFSAERLKGVDSTLKIQPAKLEDSAVYLCASSPSLPGRAITDTQYFGPGTRLTVL.

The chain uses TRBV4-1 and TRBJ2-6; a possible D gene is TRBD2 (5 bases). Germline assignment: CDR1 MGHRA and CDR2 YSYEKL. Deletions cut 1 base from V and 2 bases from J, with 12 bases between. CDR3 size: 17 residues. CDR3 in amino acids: CASSQGRSPAGANVLTF. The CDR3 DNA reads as TGCGCCAGCAGCCAAGGGAGGTCCCCCGCTGGGGCCAACGTCCTGACTTTC.

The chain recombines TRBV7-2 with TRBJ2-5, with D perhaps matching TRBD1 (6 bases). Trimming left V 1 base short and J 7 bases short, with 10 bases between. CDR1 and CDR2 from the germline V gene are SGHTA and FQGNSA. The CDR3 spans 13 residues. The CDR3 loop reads CASSLDREGTQYF. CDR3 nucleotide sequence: TGTGCCAGCAGCTTAGACAGGGAAGGGACCCAGTACTTC.

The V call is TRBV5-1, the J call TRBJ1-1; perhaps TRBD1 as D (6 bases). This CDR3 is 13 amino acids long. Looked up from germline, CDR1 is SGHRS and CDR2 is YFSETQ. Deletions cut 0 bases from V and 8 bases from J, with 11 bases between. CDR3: CASSLVSQGEAFF. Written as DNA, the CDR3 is TGCGCCAGCAGCTTGGTTTCCCAGGGGGAAGCTTTCTTT. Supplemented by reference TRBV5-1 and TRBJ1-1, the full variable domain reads KAGVTQTPRYLIKTRGQQVTLSCSPISGHRSVSWYQQTPGQGLQFLFEYFSETQRNKGNFPGRFSGRQFSNSRSEMNVSTLELGDSALYLCASSLVSQGEAFFGQGTRLTVV.

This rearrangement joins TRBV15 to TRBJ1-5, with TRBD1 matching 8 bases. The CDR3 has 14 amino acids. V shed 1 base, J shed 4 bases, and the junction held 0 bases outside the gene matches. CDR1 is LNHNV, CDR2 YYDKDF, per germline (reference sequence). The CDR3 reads CATSRGQGNQPQHF. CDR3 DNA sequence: TGTGCCACCAGCAGAGGACAGGGGAATCAGCCCCAGCATTTT.

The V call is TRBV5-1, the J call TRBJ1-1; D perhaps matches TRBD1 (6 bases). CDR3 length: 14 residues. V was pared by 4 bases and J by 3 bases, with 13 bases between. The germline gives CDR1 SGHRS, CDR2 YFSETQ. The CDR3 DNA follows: TGCGCCAGCAGCCTACAGGGATCGTACACTGAAGCTTTCTTT. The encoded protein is CASSLQGSYTEAFF.